Below, 7 T cell receptor beta chains from the same sample are listed, as sequenced in a study of blood T cell repertoires in COVID-19. TCRdb's table, derived via immunoSEQ multiplex PCR, lists solely in-frame clones and lacks some. The profile shows some 130,000 clones, 60% to 80% of them singletons. The sequencing sample was made of peripheral blood. All receptors derive from a woman aged 70 to 79 with acute or convalescent COVID-19.

The genes are TRBV9 and TRBJ2-1; 7 bases map to TRBD2. CDR1 and CDR2 from the germline V gene are SGDLS and YYNGEE. There are 17 residues in the CDR3. Unmatched junction bases numbered 14, after V lost 4 bases and J lost 4 bases. The CDR3: CASSPRAGEGIYNEQFF. CDR3 nucleotides: TGTGCCAGCAGCCCCCGGGCGGGGGAGGGGATTTACAATGAGCAGTTCTTC.

The chain has TRBV7-2 and TRBJ1-2, with D possibly TRBD1 on 6 matching bases. The V gene's germline CDR1 is SGHTA and CDR2 FQGNSA. Trimming took 6 bases from V and 4 from J, leaving 15 bases between them. The CDR3 is 14 amino acids. DNA for the CDR3: TGTGCCAGCAGAACCGGGGGGGGCCGCTATGGCTACACCTTC. Its translation: CASRTGGGRYGYTF.

As regards this clone: Other DNA sequences of this sample code for an identical CDR3. V is TRBV6-4 and J is TRBJ2-3, with 10 bases fitting TRBD2. The germline gives CDR1 MRHNA, CDR2 SNTAGT. The CDR3 runs 15 residues. The V gene end was trimmed by 6 bases and the J gene end by 2 bases; junction bases not matched to a gene: 5. The CDR3 loop is CASSPGLADTDTQYF. The CDR3 DNA reads as TGTGCCAGCAGCCCCGGACTAGCGGACACAGATACGCAGTATTTT.

This clone was seen a few times. The chain is built from TRBV5-4 and TRBJ2-1, with D uncertain. The CDR3 is 12 amino acids. Germline loops: CDR1 SGHNT, CDR2 YYREEE (reference sequence). With 5 bases removed from V and 5 bases from J, the gap between germline ends came to 8 bases. The CDR3 reads CASSLLHNEQFF. The DNA of the CDR3 is TGTGCCAGCAGTTTGCTCCACAATGAGCAGTTCTTC. Full variable domain (remainder filled in from reference TRBV5-4 and TRBJ2-1): ETGVTQSPTHLIKTRGQQVTLRCSSQSGHNTVSWYQQALGQGPQFIFQYYREEENGRGNFPPRFSGLQFPNYSSELNVNALELDDSALYLCASSLLHNEQFFGPGTRLTVL.

This chain uses TRBV10-3 with TRBJ2-7, with D hard to call. CDR1 is ENHRY, CDR2 SYGVKD, per germline. V was cut by 2 bases and J by 7 bases, with 6 bases left in between. The CDR3 has 11 amino acids. CDR3 DNA sequence: TGTGCCATCAGTGAGATCGGGGAGCAGTACTTC. Translated, it gives CAISEIGEQYF.

The rearrangement joins TRBV5-4 to TRBJ2-5, with 7 nucleotides matching TRBD2. The J segment lost 2 bases and the V segment lost 2 bases, leaving 3 bases of the junction unmatched. The germline CDR1 and CDR2 sequences are SGHNT and YYREEE (reference sequence). The CDR3 runs 14 residues. The CDR3 DNA follows: TGTGCCAGCAGCTTTAGCGGGCTACAAGAGACCCAGTACTTC. Encoded protein: CASSFSGLQETQYF. Supplemented by reference TRBV5-4 and TRBJ2-5, the full variable domain reads ETGVTQSPTHLIKTRGQQVTLRCSSQSGHNTVSWYQQALGQGPQFIFQYYREEENGRGNFPPRFSGLQFPNYSSELNVNALELDDSALYLCASSFSGLQETQYFGPGTRLLVL.

The J gene is TRBJ2-7, the V gene TRBV7-6; the D gene is possibly TRBD1 (6 bases). V shed 1 base and J shed 0 bases, with 7 bases lying between them. Looked up from germline, CDR1 is SGHVS and CDR2 is FNYEAQ. This CDR3 spans 14 amino acids. The DNA of the CDR3 is TGTGCCAGCAGCTTAGAGACAGGCTCCTACGAGCAGTACTTC. It encodes CASSLETGSYEQYF.